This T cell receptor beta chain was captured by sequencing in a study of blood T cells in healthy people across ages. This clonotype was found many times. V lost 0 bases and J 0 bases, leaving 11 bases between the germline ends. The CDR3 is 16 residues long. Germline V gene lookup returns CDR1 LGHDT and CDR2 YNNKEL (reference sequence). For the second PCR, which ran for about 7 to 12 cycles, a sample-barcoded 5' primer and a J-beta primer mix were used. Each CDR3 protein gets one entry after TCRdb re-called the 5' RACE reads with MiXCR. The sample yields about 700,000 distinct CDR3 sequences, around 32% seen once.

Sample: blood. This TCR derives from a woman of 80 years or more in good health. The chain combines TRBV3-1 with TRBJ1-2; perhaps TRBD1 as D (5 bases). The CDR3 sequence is CASSQDRYRPNYGYTF. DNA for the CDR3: TGTGCCAGCAGCCAAGATAGGTACAGGCCTAACTATGGCTACACCTTC.